The clone carrying this T cell receptor (beta chain) was counted a few times. The antigen is not known. CDR3 size: 13 residues. The trim removed 6 bases at V and 9 bases at J, leaving 9 bases unmatched. Germline values: CDR1 KGHSH, CDR2 LQKENI. Assay used: immunoSEQ multiplex PCR; TCRdb lists only in-frame clones, some missing. The sample consists of 90,000 to 150,000 clones, around 87% of them appearing once. These data originate in a study of cytomegalovirus exposure and HLA in healthy donors. Study overall: The same platform used for the 666 first-cohort repertoires was also used for the approximately 120 validation repertoires, as a later analysis reported.

The study's findings and limits: The tendency of first-cohort TCR clusters to co-occur in the 120 or so validation repertoires emerged from a later analysis. Reported performance of the classifier showed diagnosis of cytomegalovirus status with high specificity and sensitivity.

V usage is TRBV18 and J usage is TRBJ1-2; 8 bases map to TRBD1. This sequence was found in a woman younger than 35 in good health and CMV-seropositive. Input material: PBMCs. The CDR3 region is CASSPGQGPSYTF. In DNA form, the CDR3 reads TGTGCCAGCTCCCCCGGACAGGGACCAAGCTACACCTTC.